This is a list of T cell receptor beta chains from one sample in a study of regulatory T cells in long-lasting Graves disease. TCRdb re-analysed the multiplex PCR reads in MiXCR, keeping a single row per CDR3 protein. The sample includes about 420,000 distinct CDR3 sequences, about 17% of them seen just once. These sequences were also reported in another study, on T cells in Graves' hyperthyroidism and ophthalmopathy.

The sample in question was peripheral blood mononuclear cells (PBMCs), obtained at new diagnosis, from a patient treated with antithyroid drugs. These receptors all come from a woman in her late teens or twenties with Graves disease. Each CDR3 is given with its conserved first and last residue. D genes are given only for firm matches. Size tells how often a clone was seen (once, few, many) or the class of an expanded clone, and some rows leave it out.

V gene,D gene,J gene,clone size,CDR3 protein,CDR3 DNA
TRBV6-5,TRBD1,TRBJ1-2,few,CASSLTGYPYGYTF,TGTGCCAGCAGTTTGACAGGGTACCCCTATGGCTACACCTTC
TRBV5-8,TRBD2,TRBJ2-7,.,CASSSLAGGAYEQYF,TGTGCCAGCAGCTCCTTAGCGGGAGGGGCCTACGAGCAGTACTTC
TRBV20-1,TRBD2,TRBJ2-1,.,CSARGRSGRAYNEQFF,TGCAGTGCTAGAGGCCGTAGCGGGAGGGCCTACAATGAGCAGTTCTTC
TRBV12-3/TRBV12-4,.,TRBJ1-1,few,CASTHRVTEAFF,TGTGCCAGCACCCACAGGGTTACTGAAGCTTTCTTT
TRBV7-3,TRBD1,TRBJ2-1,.,CASSDDRGNYNEQFF,TGTGCCAGCAGCGATGACAGGGGGAACTACAATGAGCAGTTCTTC
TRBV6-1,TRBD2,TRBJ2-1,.,CASRKRLAGEPYNEQFF,TGTGCCAGCAGAAAAAGACTAGCGGGAGAACCATACAATGAGCAGTTCTTC
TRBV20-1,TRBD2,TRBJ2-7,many,CSAESGSSYEQYF,TGCAGTGCGGAAAGCGGGAGCTCCTACGAGCAGTACTTC
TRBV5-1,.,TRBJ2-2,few,CASSFPQPTGELFF,TGTGCCAGCAGCTTCCCCCAACCCACCGGGGAGCTGTTTTTT
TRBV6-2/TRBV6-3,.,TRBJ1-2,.,CACNTVPNYGYTF,TGTGCCTGTAACACGGTACCTAACTATGGCTACACCTTC
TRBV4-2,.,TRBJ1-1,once,CASSQDRGARTGSTEAFF,TGTGCCAGCAGCCAAGATCGAGGGGCCAGGACGGGCAGCACTGAAGCTTTCTTT
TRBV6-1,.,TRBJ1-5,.,CASSERTRNQPQHF,TGTGCCAGCAGTGAACGGACACGAAATCAGCCCCAGCATTTT
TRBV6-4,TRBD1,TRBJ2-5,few,CASSLTHRGQETQYF,TGTGCCAGCAGTTTAACCCACAGGGGCCAAGAGACCCAGTACTTC
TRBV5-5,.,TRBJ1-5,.,CASSPSIRGPQHF,TGTGCCAGCAGCCCCTCTATCCGGGGGCCCCAGCATTTT
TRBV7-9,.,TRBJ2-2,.,CASSLELAAAGELFF,TGTGCCAGCAGCTTAGAATTAGCTGCCGCCGGGGAGCTGTTTTTT
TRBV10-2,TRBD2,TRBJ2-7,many,CASSESLGLASYEQYF,TGCGCCAGCAGTGAGTCGTTGGGACTAGCTTCGTACGAGCAGTACTTC
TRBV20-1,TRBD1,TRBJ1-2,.,CSADHRDSPNYGYTF,TGCAGTGCAGATCACCGGGACAGCCCTAACTATGGCTACACCTTC
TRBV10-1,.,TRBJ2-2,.,CASSEGSSWYTGELFF,TGCGCCAGCAGTGAAGGGTCTAGCTGGTACACCGGGGAGCTGTTTTTT
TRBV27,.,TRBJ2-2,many,CASTRRLRSNTGELFF,TGTGCCAGCACCCGTCGATTGAGATCGAACACCGGGGAGCTGTTTTTT
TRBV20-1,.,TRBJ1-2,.,CSARDASRTLNYGYTF,TGCAGTGCCAGGGATGCTTCCAGAACCTTAAACTATGGCTACACCTTC
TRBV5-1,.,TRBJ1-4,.,CASSSGPRSEKLFF,TGCGCCAGCAGCTCAGGGCCAAGGAGTGAAAAACTGTTTTTT
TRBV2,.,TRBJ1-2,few,CASTGGRVFGLGTF,.
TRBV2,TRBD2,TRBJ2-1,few,CASSWSGTSGSNEQFF,TGTGCCAGCAGCTGGTCCGGGACTAGCGGGAGCAATGAGCAGTTCTTC
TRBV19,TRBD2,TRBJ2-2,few,CASLAVGAGELFF,TGTGCCTCACTAGCGGTCGGGGCCGGGGAGCTGTTTTTT
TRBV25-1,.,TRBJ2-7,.,CASSVAGNTQEQYF,TGTGCCAGCAGTGTTGCGGGAAATACGCAGGAGCAGTACTTC
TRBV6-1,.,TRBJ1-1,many,CASTENGYMNTEAFF,TGTGCCAGCACTGAAAACGGTTACATGAACACTGAAGCTTTCTTT
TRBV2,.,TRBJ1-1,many,CASTHGDRMNTEAFF,TGTGCCAGCACCCACGGGGACCGCATGAACACTGAAGCTTTCTTT
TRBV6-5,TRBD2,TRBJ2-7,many,CASSSLLLSGLAGSSLYEQYF,TGTGCCAGCAGTTCCCTTCTTCTATCGGGACTAGCGGGATCAAGTTTGTACGAGCAGTACTTC
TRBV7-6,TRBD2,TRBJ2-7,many,CASSRYPLSSGRAHDGEQYF,TGTGCCAGCAGCCGATATCCTCTTTCTAGCGGGAGGGCACATGATGGCGAGCAGTACTTC
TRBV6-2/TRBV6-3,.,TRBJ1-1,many,CASSNPGPQGTEAFF,TGTGCCAGCAGCAACCCGGGACCCCAAGGGACTGAAGCTTTCTTT
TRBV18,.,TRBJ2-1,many,CASSRTRVTEQFF,TGTGCCAGCTCCCGCACTAGAGTCACTGAGCAGTTCTTC
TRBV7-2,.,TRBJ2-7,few,CASSQVPGPSDYEQYF,TGTGCCAGCAGCCAAGTTCCGGGACCCTCAGATTACGAGCAGTACTTC
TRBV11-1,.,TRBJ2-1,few,CASSLGSQRDVAYDEQFF,TGTGCCAGCAGCTTAGGTTCCCAGCGAGATGTCGCCTACGATGAGCAGTTCTTC
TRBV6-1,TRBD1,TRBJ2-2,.,CASSGGGTGTGLTGELFF,TGTGCCAGCAGTGGGGGGGGGACCGGGACAGGGCTCACCGGGGAGCTGTTTTTT
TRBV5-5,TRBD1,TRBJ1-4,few,CASSLQGANEKLFF,TGTGCCAGCAGCTTACAGGGGGCTAATGAAAAACTGTTTTTT
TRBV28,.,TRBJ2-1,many,CASQVAASYNEQFF,TGTGCCAGCCAAGTTGCGGCTTCCTACAATGAGCAGTTCTTC
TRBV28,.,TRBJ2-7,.,CARSYGAEGEQYF,TGTGCCCGCAGTTATGGAGCCGAGGGGGAGCAGTACTTC
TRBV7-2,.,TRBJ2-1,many,CASSLAGDFYNEQFF,TGTGCCAGCAGCTTAGCAGGGGACTTCTACAATGAGCAGTTCTTC
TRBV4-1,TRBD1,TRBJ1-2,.,CASSHHDRGGYTF,TGCGCCAGCAGCCATCACGACAGGGGTGGCTACACCTTC